This TCR beta chain was captured by sequencing in a study of T-cell memory formation after mild COVID-19. MiXCR, run by TCRdb on the 5' RACE reads, gives a single entry per CDR3 protein. This sample yields 100,000 to 120,000 distinct CDR3 sequences, of which 18% are seen a single time; roughly 5.5% belongs to the top ten. This CDR3 is 15 amino acids long. The V gene's germline CDR1 is MGHRA and CDR2 YSYEKL. V was pared by 2 bases and J by 2 bases, with 12 bases between. This clonotype was obtained from a man aged 18 to 35 who had mild COVID-19 (a few samples of this study predate the infection). Cell type and time point are not known. The specimen was PBMCs or a T cell subset sorted from them (not recorded which). The V call is TRBV4-1, the J call TRBJ1-1, with TRBD1 as a possible D gene (5 bases). The CDR3 loop is CASSQSGLRNTEAFF. CDR3 DNA: TGCGCCAGCAGCCAATCAGGGTTGCGAAACACTGAAGCTTTCTTT.